This TCR beta chain was observed in a study of T cells in Graves' hyperthyroidism and ophthalmopathy. Study outcomes and limitations: Stable hyperthyroidism was separated from ophthalmopathy by a model based on 13 V-J features.

Regarding this clonotype: Its specificity is not known.

Trimming removed 9 bases from V and 11 bases from J; junction bases left unmatched: 9. The CDR3 spans 12 residues. Looked up from germline, CDR1 is KGHDR and CDR2 is SFDVKD. Amplification targeted TCR beta CDR3 regions from RNA transcripts. RT-PCR in the first round (using the HTBI primer set) targeted the TCR CDR3. Each CDR3 protein gets one entry after TCRdb re-called the multiplex PCR reads with MiXCR. Altogether about 560,000 distinct CDR3 sequences are present, 35% to 55% being singletons, with the ten largest covering just under 8.5%. The chain uses TRBV24-1 and TRBJ1-1, with 9 bases that match TRBD1. The receptor's source is a woman aged 18-29 years with Graves' hyperthyroidism. Source material: peripheral blood or thyroid tissue (not recorded which). DNA of the CDR3: TGTGCCACCTCCCCGGGACAGGGACAGGCTTTCTTT. It encodes CATSPGQGQAFF.